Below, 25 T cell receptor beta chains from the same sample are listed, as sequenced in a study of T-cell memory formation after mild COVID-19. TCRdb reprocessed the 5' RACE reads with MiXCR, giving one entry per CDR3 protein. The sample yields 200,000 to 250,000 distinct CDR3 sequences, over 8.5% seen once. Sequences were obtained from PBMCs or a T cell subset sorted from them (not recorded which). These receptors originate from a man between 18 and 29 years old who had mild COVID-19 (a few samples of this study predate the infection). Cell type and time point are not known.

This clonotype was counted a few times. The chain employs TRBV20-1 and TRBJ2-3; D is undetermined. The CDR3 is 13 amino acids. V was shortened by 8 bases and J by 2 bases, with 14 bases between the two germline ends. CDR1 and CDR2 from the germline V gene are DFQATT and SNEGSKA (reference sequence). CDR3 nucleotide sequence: TGCAGTACTGCGATTAGCTTCACAGATACGCAGTATTTT. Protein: CSTAISFTDTQYF.

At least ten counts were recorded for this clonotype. CDR3 DNA: TGTGCCAGCAGCTTAGAGGCAGGTCGGACCTACAATGAGCAGTTCTTC. Encoded protein: CASSLEAGRTYNEQFF. The J gene is TRBJ2-1, the V gene TRBV7-9, with D unresolved. V was trimmed by 1 base and J by 2 bases, leaving 12 bases between them. CDR1 is SEHNR and CDR2 is FQNEAQ in the germline V gene (reference sequence). The CDR3 length is 16 residues.

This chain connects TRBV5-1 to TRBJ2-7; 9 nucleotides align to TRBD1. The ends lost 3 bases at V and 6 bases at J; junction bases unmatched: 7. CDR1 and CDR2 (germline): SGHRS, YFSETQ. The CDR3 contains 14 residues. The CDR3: CASSWGQGSFEQYF. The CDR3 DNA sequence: TGCGCCAGCAGCTGGGGACAGGGATCTTTCGAGCAGTACTTC.

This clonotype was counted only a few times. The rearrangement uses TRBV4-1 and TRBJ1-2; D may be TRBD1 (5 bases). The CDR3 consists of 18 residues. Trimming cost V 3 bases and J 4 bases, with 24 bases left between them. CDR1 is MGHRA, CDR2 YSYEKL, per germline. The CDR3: CASSQGPSGFSKGYGYTF. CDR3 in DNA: TGCGCCAGCAGCCAGGGACCCTCGGGATTCTCCAAGGGCTATGGCTACACCTTC.

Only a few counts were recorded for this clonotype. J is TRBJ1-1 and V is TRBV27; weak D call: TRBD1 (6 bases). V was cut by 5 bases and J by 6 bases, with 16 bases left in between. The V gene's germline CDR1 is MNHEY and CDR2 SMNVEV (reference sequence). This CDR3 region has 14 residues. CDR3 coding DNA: TGTGCCAGCAGTCCCCGGACAGAGATAGCTGAAGCTTTCTTT. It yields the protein CASSPRTEIAEAFF.

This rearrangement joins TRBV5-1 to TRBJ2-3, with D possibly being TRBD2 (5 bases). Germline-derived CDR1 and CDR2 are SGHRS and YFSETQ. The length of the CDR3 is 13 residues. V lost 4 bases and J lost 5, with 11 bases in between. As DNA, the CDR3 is TGCGCCAGCAGCATAGCGTCAGGAGATACGCAGTATTTT. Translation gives CASSIASGDTQYF.

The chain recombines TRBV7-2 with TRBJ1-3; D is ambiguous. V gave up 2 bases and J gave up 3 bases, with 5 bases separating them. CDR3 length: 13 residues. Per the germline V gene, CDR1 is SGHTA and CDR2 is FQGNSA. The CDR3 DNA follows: TGTGCCAGCAGCTTAACCCATGGAAACACCATATATTTT. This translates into CASSLTHGNTIYF.

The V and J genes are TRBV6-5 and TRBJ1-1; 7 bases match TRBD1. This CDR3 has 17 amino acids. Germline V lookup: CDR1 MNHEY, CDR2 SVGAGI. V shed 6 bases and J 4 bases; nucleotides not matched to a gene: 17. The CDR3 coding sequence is TGTGCCAGCAGGGGAAAAACACGAAACAGGGGCGGCACTGAAGCTTTCTTT. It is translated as CASRGKTRNRGGTEAFF.

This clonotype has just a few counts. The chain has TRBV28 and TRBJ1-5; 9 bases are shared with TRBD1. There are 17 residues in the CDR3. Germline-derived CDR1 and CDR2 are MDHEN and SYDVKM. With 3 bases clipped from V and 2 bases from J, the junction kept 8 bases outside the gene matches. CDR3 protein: CASSLWGTGYGNQPQHF. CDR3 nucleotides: TGTGCCAGCAGTTTGTGGGGGACAGGGTACGGCAATCAGCCCCAGCATTTT.

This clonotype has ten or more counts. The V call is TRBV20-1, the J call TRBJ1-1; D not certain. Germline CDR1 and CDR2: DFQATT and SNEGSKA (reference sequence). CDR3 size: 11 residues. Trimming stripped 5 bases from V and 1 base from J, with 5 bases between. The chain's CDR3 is CSALGNTEAFF. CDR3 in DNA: TGCAGTGCTCTTGGGAACACTGAAGCTTTCTTT.

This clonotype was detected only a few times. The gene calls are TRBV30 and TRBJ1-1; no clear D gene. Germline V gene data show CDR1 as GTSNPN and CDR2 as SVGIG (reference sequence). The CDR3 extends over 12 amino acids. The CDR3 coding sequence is TGTGCAGGAAGAAGATTGAACACTGAAGCTTTCTTT. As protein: CAGRRLNTEAFF.

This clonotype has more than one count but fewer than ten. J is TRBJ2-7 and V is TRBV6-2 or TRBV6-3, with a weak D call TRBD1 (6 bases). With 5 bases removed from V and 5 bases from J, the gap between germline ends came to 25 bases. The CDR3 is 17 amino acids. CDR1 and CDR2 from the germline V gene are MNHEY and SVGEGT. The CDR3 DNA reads TGTGCCAGCAGTACGAGAAGGACAGCTGGTAATGTGAACGAGCAGTACTTC. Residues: CASSTRRTAGNVNEQYF.

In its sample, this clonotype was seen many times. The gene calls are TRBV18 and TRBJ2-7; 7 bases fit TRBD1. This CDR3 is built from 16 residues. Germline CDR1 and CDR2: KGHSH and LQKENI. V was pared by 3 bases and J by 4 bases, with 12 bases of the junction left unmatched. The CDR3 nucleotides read TGTGCCAGCTCACCCGCCGGAACAGGGGCCTTGTACGAGCAGTACGTC. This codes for CASSPAGTGALYEQYV.

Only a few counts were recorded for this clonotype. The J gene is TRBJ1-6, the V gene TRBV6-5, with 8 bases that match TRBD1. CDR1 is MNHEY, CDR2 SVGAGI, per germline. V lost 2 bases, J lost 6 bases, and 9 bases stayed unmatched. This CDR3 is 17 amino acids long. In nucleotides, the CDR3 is TGTGCCAGCAGTTACGGTGTGGGAGACAGGGGTAATTCACCCCTCCACTTT. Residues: CASSYGVGDRGNSPLHF.

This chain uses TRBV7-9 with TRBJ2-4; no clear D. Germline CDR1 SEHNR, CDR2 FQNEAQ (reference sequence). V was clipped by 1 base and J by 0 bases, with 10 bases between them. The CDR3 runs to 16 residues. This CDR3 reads CASSLGQYLAKNIQYF. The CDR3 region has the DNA TGTGCCAGCAGCTTAGGGCAGTACCTAGCCAAAAACATTCAGTACTTC.

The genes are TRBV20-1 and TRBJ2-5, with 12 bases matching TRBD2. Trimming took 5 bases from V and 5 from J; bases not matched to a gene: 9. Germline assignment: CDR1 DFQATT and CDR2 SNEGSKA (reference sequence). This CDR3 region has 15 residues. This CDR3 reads CSAFPSGGASETQYF. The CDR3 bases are TGCAGTGCTTTTCCTAGCGGGGGGGCCTCTGAGACCCAGTACTTC.

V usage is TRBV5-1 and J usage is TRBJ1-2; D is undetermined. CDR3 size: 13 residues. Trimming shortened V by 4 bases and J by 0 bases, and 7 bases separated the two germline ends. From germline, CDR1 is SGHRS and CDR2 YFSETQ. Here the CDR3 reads CASSLSANYGYTF. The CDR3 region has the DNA TGCGCCAGCAGCCTTAGTGCTAACTATGGCTACACCTTC.

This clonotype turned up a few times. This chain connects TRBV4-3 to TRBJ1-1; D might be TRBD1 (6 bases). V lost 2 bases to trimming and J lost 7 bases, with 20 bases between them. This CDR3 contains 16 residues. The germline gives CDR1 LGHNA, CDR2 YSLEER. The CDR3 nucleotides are TGCGCCAGCAGCCAACTAACCGGAGTAGGGGGGAGTGAAGCTTTCTTT. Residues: CASSQLTGVGGSEAFF.

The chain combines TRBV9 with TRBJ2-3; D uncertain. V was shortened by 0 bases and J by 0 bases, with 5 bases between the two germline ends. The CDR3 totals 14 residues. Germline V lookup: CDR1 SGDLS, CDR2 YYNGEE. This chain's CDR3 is CASSVGASTDTQYF. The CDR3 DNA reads TGTGCCAGCAGCGTAGGGGCTAGCACAGATACGCAGTATTTT.

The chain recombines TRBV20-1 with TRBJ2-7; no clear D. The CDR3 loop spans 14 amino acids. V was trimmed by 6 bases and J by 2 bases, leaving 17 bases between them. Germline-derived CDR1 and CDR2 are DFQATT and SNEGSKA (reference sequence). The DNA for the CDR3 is TGCAGTGCCCACAAGTTCCTCCCCCCCTACGAGCAGTACGTC. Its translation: CSAHKFLPPYEQYV.

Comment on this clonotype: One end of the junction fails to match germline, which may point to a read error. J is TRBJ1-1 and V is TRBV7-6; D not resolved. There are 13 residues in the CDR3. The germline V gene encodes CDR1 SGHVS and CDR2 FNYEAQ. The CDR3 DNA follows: TGTGCCAGCACCCAGTGGGTGAATACTGAAGCTTTCTTT. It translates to CASTQWVNTEAFF. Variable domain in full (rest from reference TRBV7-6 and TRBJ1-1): GAGVSQSPRYKVTKRGQDVALRCDPISGHVSLYWYRQALGQGPEFLTYFNYEAQQDKSGLPNDRFSAERPEGSISTLTIQRTEQRDSAMYRCASTQWVNTEAFFGQGTRLTVV.

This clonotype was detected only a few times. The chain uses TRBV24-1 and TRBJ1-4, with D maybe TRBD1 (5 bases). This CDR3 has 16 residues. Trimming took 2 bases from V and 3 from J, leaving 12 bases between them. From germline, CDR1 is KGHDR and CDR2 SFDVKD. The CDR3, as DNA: TGTGCCACCAGTGATTCCGGGGGATCAGCTAATGAAAAACTGTTTTTT. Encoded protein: CATSDSGGSANEKLFF.

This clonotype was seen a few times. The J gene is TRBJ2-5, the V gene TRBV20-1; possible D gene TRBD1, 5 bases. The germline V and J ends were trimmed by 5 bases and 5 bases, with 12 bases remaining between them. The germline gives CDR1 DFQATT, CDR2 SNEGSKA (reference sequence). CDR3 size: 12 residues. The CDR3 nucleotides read TGCAGTGCTTCCGACAGTTGGGAGACCCAGTACTTC. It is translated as CSASDSWETQYF.

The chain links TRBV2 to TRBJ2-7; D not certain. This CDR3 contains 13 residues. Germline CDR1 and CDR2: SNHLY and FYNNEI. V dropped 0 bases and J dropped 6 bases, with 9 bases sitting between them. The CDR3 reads CASSEALSREQYF. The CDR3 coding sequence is TGTGCCAGCAGTGAAGCGCTCTCCCGCGAGCAGTACTTC.

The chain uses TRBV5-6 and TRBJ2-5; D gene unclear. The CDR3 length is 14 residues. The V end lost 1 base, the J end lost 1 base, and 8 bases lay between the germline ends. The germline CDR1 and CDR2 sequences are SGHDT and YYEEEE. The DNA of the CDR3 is TGTGCCAGCAGCTTGAGGGCAGCCCAAGAGACCCAGTACTTC. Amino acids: CASSLRAAQETQYF. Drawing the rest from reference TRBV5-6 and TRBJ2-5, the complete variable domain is DAGVTQSPTHLIKTRGQQVTLRCSPKSGHDTVSWYQQALGQGPQFIFQYYEEEERQRGNFPDRFSGHQFPNYSSELNVNALLLGDSALYLCASSLRAAQETQYFGPGTRLLVL.